What follows are 23 T cell receptor beta chains derived from one specimen sequenced in a study of blood T cell repertoires in COVID-19. Assay used: immunoSEQ multiplex PCR; TCRdb lists only in-frame clones, some missing. The sample carries some 180,000 clones, approximately 85% recorded once. Specimen: peripheral blood. Every receptor here comes from a woman of 80 years or more with COVID-19, enrolled during active disease.

The chain uses TRBV18 and TRBJ2-3; D is perhaps TRBD1 (6 bases). Germline-derived CDR1 and CDR2 are KGHSH and LQKENI. This CDR3 comprises 15 residues. V lost 6 bases and J lost 2, with 15 bases in between. Here the CDR3 reads CASSPKTGITDTQYF. Here the CDR3 DNA reads TGTGCCAGCTCGCCGAAGACAGGTATCACAGATACGCAGTATTTT.

The chain carries TRBV6-2 or TRBV6-3 and TRBJ1-2; D possibly corresponds to TRBD1 (5 bases). Between the trimmed V and J ends, which lost 2 bases and 1 base, there was a span of 11 bases. The CDR3 contains 15 residues. Per germline, CDR1 MNHEY and CDR2 SVGEGT. The CDR3 DNA is TGTGCCAGCAGTTACAGCCAGGGCTTTAACTATGGCTACACCTTC. Its protein product is CASSYSQGFNYGYTF.

The genes are TRBV27 and TRBJ1-4; a possible D gene is TRBD1 (6 bases). This CDR3 has 19 amino acids. V was clipped by 0 bases and J by 4 bases, with 21 bases between them. In germline, CDR1 is MNHEY, CDR2 SMNVEV (reference sequence). CDR3 loop: CASSLSRQAHSAGNEKLFF. CDR3 nucleotides: TGTGCCAGCAGTTTATCGCGACAGGCGCACTCCGCGGGTAATGAAAAACTGTTTTTT.

This sequence joins TRBV3-1 (or the pseudogene TRBV3-2) and TRBJ1-2; 7 bases are shared with TRBD1. The germline CDR1 and CDR2 sequences are LGHDT and YNNKEL (reference sequence). J gave up 5 bases and V 3 bases, and 6 bases lay outside the gene matches. CDR3 size: 14 residues. The CDR3 is CASSHIDREYGYTF. The CDR3 DNA reads as TGTGCCAGCAGCCACATTGACAGGGAATATGGCTACACCTTC.

The chain has TRBV12-3 or TRBV12-4 and TRBJ1-1; maybe TRBD1 (5 bases). Trimming pared 6 bases from V and 10 bases from J, leaving 12 bases between. The CDR3 has 11 amino acids. Here the CDR3 reads CASRGPGGAFF. The CDR3 DNA sequence: TGTGCCAGCAGGGGTCCGGGGGGAGCTTTCTTT.

The CDR3 region is CASSPGQGNEKLFF. The CDR3 DNA is TGTGCCAGCAGCCCGGGACAGGGTAATGAAAAACTGTTTTTT. The V gene is TRBV11-2, the J gene TRBJ1-4; TRBD1 agrees at 9 bases. Germline V gene data show CDR1 as SGHAT and CDR2 as FQNNGV. The CDR3 is made up of 14 amino acids. The V and J ends lost 5 bases and 4 bases, in that order; junction bases with no gene match: 2.

The V and J genes are TRBV27 and TRBJ2-3, with 8 positions matching TRBD2. There are 15 residues in the CDR3. The germline gives CDR1 MNHEY, CDR2 SMNVEV (reference sequence). With 7 bases clipped from V and 9 bases from J, the junction kept 15 bases outside the gene matches. The CDR3 DNA reads as TGTGCCAGCATCTCGTGGTCCAGCGGGAGTTGGACGCAGTATTTT. This codes for CASISWSSGSWTQYF.

V usage is TRBV11-2 and J usage is TRBJ1-3; tentatively, D is TRBD1 (6 bases). V lost 4 bases to trimming and J lost 5 bases, with 24 bases between them. The CDR3 is made up of 18 amino acids. The germline CDR1 and CDR2 sequences are SGHAT and FQNNGV. DNA of the CDR3: TGTGCCAGCAGCTCCCCAAGGGGGGGGCCGCACCTTCGAAACACCATATATTTT. Protein: CASSSPRGGPHLRNTIYF.

The chain recombines TRBV11-2 with TRBJ2-3, with no clear D. Trimming took 5 bases from V and 11 from J, leaving 14 bases between them. Germline V gene lookup returns CDR1 SGHAT and CDR2 FQNNGV. This CDR3 has 12 amino acids. The CDR3 region is CASSLRRVGQYF. In DNA form, the CDR3 reads TGTGCCAGCAGCCTCAGACGGGTCGGGCAGTATTTT. Together with reference TRBV11-2 and TRBJ2-3, the CDR3 gives the full variable domain: EAGVAQSPRYKIIEKRQSVAFWCNPISGHATLYWYQQILGQGPKLLIQFQNNGVVDDSQLPKDRFSAERLKGVDSTLKIQPAKLEDSAVYLCASSLRRVGQYFGPGTRLTVL.

The V call is TRBV5-1, the J call TRBJ2-7; D gene unclear. Deletions cut 4 bases from V and 2 bases from J, with 10 bases between. Germline CDR1 is SGHRS and CDR2 is YFSETQ. This CDR3 is 13 amino acids long. Here the CDR3 DNA reads TGCGCCAGCAGCCCCGGTTCCACCTACGAGCAGTACTTC. It encodes CASSPGSTYEQYF. Based on the CDR3 plus reference TRBV5-1 and TRBJ2-7, the full variable domain is KAGVTQTPRYLIKTRGQQVTLSCSPISGHRSVSWYQQTPGQGLQFLFEYFSETQRNKGNFPGRFSGRQFSNSRSEMNVSTLELGDSALYLCASSPGSTYEQYFGPGTRLTVT.

The chain is built from TRBV6-2 or TRBV6-3 and TRBJ1-1; D gene unclear. CDR3 length: 13 residues. Germline CDR1 MNHEY, CDR2 SVGEGT. The V end lost 6 bases, the J end lost 4 bases, and 12 bases lay between the germline ends. The CDR3 DNA reads TGTGCCAGCAGCCGAACGGTTATCACTGAAGCTTTCTTT. This translates into CASSRTVITEAFF.

J is TRBJ1-5 and V is TRBV6-2 or TRBV6-3, with 8 bases aligning to TRBD1. The V gene's germline CDR1 is MNHEY and CDR2 SVGEGT. This CDR3 contains 14 residues. The trim removed 5 bases at V and 2 bases at J, leaving 2 bases unmatched. The CDR3 is CASSLGQGNQPQHF. The CDR3, as DNA: TGTGCCAGCAGTCTGGGACAGGGCAATCAGCCCCAGCATTTT.

The chain joins TRBV19 to TRBJ1-5; 8 bases match TRBD1. The CDR3 is 16 residues long. Germline-derived CDR1 and CDR2 are LNHDA and SQIVND (reference sequence). The J segment lost 2 bases and the V segment lost 3 bases, leaving 6 bases of the junction unmatched. The CDR3 is CASSMLQGEGNQPQHF. CDR3 sequence (DNA): TGTGCCAGTAGTATGCTACAGGGGGAGGGCAATCAGCCCCAGCATTTT.

The rearrangement uses TRBV10-3 and TRBJ2-5; 9 nucleotides agree with TRBD1. The CDR3 totals 15 residues. CDR1 and CDR2 (germline): ENHRY, SYGVKD. V gave up 4 bases and J gave up 5 bases; unmatched junction bases: 8. CDR3 sequence: CAISGGTGTRETQYF. The CDR3 DNA reads TGTGCCATCAGTGGCGGGACAGGGACGAGGGAGACCCAGTACTTC.

The chain uses TRBV7-2 and TRBJ2-5, with 7 positions matching TRBD1. Per the germline V gene, CDR1 is SGHTA and CDR2 is FQGNSA. CDR3 length: 14 amino acids. With 5 bases clipped from V and 5 bases from J, the junction kept 8 bases outside the gene matches. DNA of the CDR3: TGTGCCAGCAGCGGAGGACAGGTAACGGAGACCCAGTACTTC. Its translation: CASSGGQVTETQYF.

The gene calls are TRBV5-1 and TRBJ2-5; maybe TRBD1 (6 bases). The V gene's germline CDR1 is SGHRS and CDR2 YFSETQ. The CDR3 runs 14 residues. V lost 3 bases, J lost 3 bases, and 12 bases lay in between. In DNA, the CDR3 is TGCGCCAGCAGCTACGTACAGGGAGAAGAGACCCAGTACTTC. Translated, it gives CASSYVQGEETQYF.

The chain joins TRBV29-1 to TRBJ1-4; D unclear. Germline-derived CDR1 and CDR2 are SQVTM and ANQGSEA. The CDR3 contains 15 residues. Trimming removed 3 bases at V and 7 bases at J, with 18 bases between. The CDR3 DNA follows: TGCAGCGTTGAGGGCCCAAACATACCCCTTGAAAAACTGTTTTTT. Translating gives CSVEGPNIPLEKLFF.

This chain connects TRBV6-1 to TRBJ2-1; tentatively, D is TRBD1 (5 bases). This CDR3 region has 14 residues. The ends were cut back, 3 bases at V and 4 bases at J, with 10 bases in the middle. Germline assignment: CDR1 MNHNS and CDR2 SASEGT. CDR3 sequence reads: CASSEYQGYNEQFF. As DNA, the CDR3 is TGTGCCAGCAGTGAGTATCAGGGATACAATGAGCAGTTCTTC.

The chain combines TRBV6-6 with TRBJ1-6; 8 bases fit TRBD1. CDR1 MNHNY and CDR2 SVGAGI come from the germline V gene (reference sequence). V gave up 3 bases and J gave up 9 bases; unmatched junction bases: 7. CDR3 length: 15 amino acids. The CDR3 nucleotides read TGTGCCAGCAGTTATTCCGGACAGGGAAGTTCACCCCTCCACTTT. It specifies CASSYSGQGSSPLHF.

The V and J genes are TRBV9 and TRBJ2-1; perhaps TRBD2 as D (6 bases). The CDR3 contains 15 residues. Germline loops: CDR1 SGDLS, CDR2 YYNGEE. Trimming took off 3 bases at V and 2 bases at J, with 12 bases between the two ends. For the CDR3, the DNA is TGTGCCAGCAGCGCACGGGAGATCACCTACAATGAGCAGTTCTTC. Amino acid sequence: CASSAREITYNEQFF.

V usage is TRBV6-4 and J usage is TRBJ2-3; TRBD1 matches 8 bases. The trim removed 5 bases at V and 5 bases at J, leaving 3 bases unmatched. From germline, CDR1 is MRHNA and CDR2 SNTAGT. The CDR3 loop spans 13 amino acids. In DNA form, the CDR3 reads TGTGCCAGCAGTTCACAGGGGGGAGATACGCAGTATTTT. Protein: CASSSQGGDTQYF.

The chain carries TRBV19 and TRBJ1-2; the D is unclear. Trimming removed 7 bases from V and 3 bases from J, with 9 bases in between. The CDR3 loop spans 12 amino acids. Germline V gene lookup returns CDR1 LNHDA and CDR2 SQIVND (reference sequence). CDR3 nucleotide sequence: TGTGCCAGTAAGGAGTTCGACTATGGCTACACCTTC. This codes for CASKEFDYGYTF.

The genes are TRBV12-3 or TRBV12-4 and TRBJ2-7; maybe TRBD2 (6 bases). Trimming removed 9 bases from V and 2 bases from J, with 11 bases in between. The CDR3 runs to 12 residues. The CDR3 here is CASGGLTYEQYF. The CDR3 nucleotides read TGTGCCAGTGGGGGACTCACCTACGAGCAGTACTTC.